What follows are 2 T cell receptor beta chains derived from one specimen sequenced in a study of CD8 T cells in Susac syndrome. RNA, at about 0.45 to 1 ug, was reverse transcribed with random hexamers. TCRdb called the immunoSEQ multiplex PCR reads again in MiXCR, with one record for every CDR3 protein. Altogether 71,000 or so distinct CDR3 sequences are present, over 95% being singletons, with the ten largest covering over 0.09%. Sequences were obtained from CD4+ T cells from PBMCs. The receptor source for this set is a human donor with multiple sclerosis.

This chain joins TRBV7-9 and TRBJ2-2, with unresolved D. Trimming cost V 5 bases and J 2 bases, with 15 bases left between them. The CDR3 consists of 16 residues. CDR1 is SEHNR, CDR2 FQNEAQ, per germline (reference sequence). The CDR3 loop is CASSPLGLSNTGELFF. The CDR3 DNA reads as TGTGCCAGCAGCCCCCTGGGGTTGAGCAACACCGGGGAGCTGTTTTTT.

This sequence joins TRBV12-3 or TRBV12-4 and TRBJ1-5; unclear D gene. Trimming cost V 6 bases and J 0 bases, with 9 bases left between them. The CDR3 extends over 14 amino acids. Here the CDR3 reads CASRSDFSNQPQHF. In DNA, the CDR3 is TGTGCCAGCAGATCTGACTTTAGCAATCAGCCCCAGCATTTT.